This TCR beta chain was observed in a study of T cell changes during pregnancy in multiple sclerosis. The junction had 9 bases not matched to a gene; V was cut back by 5 bases and J by 1 base. This CDR3 region has 16 residues. The germline gives CDR1 MNHEY, CDR2 SMNVEV (reference sequence). Measured with immunoSEQ multiplex PCR; TCRdb has only the in-frame clones, and not every one. This table holds around 36,000 clones, 90% to 95% found once. The rearrangement joins TRBV27 to TRBJ2-7; the match to TRBD1 covers 9 bases. This TCR came from a female donor with multiple sclerosis, enrolled in a pregnancy study. The sequenced sample was peripheral blood, obtained before pregnancy. Here the CDR3 reads CASSPSTGGASYEQYF. The CDR3 DNA sequence: TGTGCCAGCAGTCCCAGCACAGGGGGCGCGTCCTACGAGCAGTACTTC.